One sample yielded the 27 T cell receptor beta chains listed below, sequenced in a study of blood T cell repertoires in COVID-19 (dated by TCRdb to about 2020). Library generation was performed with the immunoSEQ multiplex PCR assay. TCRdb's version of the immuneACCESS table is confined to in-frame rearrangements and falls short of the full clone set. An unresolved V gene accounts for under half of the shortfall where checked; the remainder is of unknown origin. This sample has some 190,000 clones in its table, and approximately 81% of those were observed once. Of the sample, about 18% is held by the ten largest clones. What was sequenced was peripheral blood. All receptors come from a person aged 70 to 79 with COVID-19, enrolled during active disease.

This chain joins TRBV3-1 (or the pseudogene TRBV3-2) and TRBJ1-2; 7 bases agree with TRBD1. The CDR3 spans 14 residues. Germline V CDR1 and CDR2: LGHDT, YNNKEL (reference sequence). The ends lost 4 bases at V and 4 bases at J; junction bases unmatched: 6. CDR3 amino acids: CASSPRTGPYGYTF. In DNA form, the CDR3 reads TGTGCCAGCAGCCCACGGACAGGACCCTATGGCTACACCTTC.

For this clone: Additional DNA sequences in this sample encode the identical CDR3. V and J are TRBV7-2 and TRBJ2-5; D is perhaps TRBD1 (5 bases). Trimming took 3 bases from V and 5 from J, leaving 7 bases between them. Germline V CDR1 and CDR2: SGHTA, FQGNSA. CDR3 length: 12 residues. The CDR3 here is CASSFRVETQYF. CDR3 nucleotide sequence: TGTGCCAGCAGCTTCAGGGTTGAGACCCAGTACTTC.

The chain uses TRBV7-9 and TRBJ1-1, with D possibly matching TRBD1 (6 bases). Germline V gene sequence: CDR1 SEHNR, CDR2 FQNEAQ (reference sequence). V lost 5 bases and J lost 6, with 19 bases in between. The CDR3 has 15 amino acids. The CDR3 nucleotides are TGTGCCAGCAGCCAGAGACAGGCCCTTGTACCTGAAGCTTTCTTT. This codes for CASSQRQALVPEAFF.

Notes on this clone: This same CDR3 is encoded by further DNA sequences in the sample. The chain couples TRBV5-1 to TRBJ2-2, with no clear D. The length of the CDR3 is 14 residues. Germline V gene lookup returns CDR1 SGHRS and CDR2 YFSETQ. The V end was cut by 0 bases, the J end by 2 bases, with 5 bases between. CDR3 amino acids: CASSLGPNTGELFF. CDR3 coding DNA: TGCGCCAGCAGCTTGGGGCCAAACACCGGGGAGCTGTTTTTT.

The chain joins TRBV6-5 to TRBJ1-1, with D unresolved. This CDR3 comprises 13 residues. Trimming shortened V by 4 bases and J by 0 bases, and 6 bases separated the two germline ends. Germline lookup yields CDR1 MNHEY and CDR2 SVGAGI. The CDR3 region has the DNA TGTGCCAGCAGTTCAGACATGAACACTGAAGCTTTCTTT. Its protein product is CASSSDMNTEAFF.

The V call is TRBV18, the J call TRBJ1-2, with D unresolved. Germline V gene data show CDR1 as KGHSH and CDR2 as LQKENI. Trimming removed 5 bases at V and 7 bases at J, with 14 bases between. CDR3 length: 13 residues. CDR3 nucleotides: TGTGCCAGCTCATCCCAGGTTGATACTGGCTACACCTTC. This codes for CASSSQVDTGYTF.

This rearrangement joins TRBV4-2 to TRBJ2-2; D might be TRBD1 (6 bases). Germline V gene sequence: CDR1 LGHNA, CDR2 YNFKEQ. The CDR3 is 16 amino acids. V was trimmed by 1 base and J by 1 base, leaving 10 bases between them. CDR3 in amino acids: CASSQGQDRNTGELFF. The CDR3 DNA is TGTGCCAGCAGCCAAGGACAGGACAGGAACACCGGGGAGCTGTTTTTT.

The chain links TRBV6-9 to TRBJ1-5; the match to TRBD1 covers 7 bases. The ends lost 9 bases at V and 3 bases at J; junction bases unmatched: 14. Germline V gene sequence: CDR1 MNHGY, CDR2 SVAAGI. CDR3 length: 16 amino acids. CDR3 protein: CASVIPSGGVNQPQHF. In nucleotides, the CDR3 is TGTGCCAGTGTCATCCCTTCAGGGGGAGTCAATCAGCCCCAGCATTTT.

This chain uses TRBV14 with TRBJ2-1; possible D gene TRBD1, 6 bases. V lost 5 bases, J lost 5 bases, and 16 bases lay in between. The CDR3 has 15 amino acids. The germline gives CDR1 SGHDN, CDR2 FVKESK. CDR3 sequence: CASSNLQGTNNEQFF. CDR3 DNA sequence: TGTGCCAGCAGCAACTTACAGGGAACAAACAATGAGCAGTTCTTC. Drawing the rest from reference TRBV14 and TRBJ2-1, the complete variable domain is EAGVTQFPSHSVIEKGQTVTLRCDPISGHDNLYWYRRVMGKEIKFLLHFVKESKQDESGMPNNRFLAERTGGTYSTLKVQPAELEDSGVYFCASSNLQGTNNEQFFGPGTRLTVL.

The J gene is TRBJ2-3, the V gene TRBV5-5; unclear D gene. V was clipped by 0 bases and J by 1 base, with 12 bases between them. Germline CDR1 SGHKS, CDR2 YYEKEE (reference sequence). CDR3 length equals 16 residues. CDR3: CASSLGPTSRTDTQYF. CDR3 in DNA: TGTGCCAGCAGCTTGGGGCCCACAAGTCGCACAGATACGCAGTATTTT.

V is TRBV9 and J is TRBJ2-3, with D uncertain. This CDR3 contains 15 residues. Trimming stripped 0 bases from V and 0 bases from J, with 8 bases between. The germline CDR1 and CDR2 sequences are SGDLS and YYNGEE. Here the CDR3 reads CASSVVALSTDTQYF. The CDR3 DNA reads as TGTGCCAGCAGCGTAGTGGCATTAAGCACAGATACGCAGTATTTT.

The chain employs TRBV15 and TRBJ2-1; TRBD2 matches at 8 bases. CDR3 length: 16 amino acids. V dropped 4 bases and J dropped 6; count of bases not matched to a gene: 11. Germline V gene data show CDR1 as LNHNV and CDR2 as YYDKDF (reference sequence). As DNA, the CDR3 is TGTGCCACCAGCATAATCCTAGCGGGCCTACTCAATGAGCAGTTCTTC. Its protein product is CATSIILAGLLNEQFF.

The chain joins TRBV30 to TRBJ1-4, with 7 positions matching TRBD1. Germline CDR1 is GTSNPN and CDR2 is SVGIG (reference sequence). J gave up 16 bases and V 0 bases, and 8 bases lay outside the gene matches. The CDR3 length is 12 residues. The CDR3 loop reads CAWSVTGDIWFF. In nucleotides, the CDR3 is TGTGCCTGGAGTGTAACAGGGGATATTTGGTTTTTT.

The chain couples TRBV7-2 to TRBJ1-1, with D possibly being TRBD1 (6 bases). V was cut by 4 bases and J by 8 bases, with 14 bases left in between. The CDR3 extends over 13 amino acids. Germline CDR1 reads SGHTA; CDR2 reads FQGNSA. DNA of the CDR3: TGTGCCAGCAGCTCACTCAGGGGTTCCGAAGCTTTCTTT. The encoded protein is CASSSLRGSEAFF.

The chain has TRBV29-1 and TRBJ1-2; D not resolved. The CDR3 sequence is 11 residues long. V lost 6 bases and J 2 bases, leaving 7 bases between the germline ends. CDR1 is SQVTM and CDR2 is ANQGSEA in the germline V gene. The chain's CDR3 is CSVTENYGYTF. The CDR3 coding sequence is TGCAGCGTGACGGAGAACTATGGCTACACCTTC. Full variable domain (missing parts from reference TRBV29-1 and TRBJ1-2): SAVISQKPSRDICQRGTSLTIQCQVDSQVTMMFWYRQQPGQSLTLIATANQGSEATYESGFVIDKFPISRPNLTFSTLTVSNMSPEDSSIYLCSVTENYGYTFGSGTRLTVV.

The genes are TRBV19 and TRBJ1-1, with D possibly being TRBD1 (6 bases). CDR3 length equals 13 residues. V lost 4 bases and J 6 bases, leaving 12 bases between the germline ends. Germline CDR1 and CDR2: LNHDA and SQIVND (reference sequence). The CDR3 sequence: CASSTGQGPEAFF. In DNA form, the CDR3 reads TGTGCCAGTAGTACGGGACAAGGGCCTGAAGCTTTCTTT.

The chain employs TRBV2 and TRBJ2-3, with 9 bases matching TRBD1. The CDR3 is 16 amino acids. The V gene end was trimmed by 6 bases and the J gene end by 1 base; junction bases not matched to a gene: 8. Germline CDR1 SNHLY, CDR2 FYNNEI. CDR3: CASSAYRGRGTDTQYF. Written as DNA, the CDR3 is TGTGCCAGCAGCGCCTACAGGGGGCGCGGCACAGATACGCAGTATTTT.

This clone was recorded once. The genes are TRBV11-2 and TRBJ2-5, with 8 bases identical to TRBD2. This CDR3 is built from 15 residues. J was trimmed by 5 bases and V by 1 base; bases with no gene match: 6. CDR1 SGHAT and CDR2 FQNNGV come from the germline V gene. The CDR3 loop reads CASSLVPGGDETQYF. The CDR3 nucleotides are TGTGCCAGCAGCTTAGTCCCGGGGGGGGATGAGACCCAGTACTTC.

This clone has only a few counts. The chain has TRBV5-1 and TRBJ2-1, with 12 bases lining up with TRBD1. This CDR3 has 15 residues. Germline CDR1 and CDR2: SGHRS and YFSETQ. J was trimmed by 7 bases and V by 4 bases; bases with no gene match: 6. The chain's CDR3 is CASSEGQGARNEQFF. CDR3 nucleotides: TGCGCCAGCAGCGAGGGACAGGGGGCGAGGAATGAGCAGTTCTTC.

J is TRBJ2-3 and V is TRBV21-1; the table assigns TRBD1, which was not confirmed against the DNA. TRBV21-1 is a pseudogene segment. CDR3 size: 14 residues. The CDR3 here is CASSTGQITDTQYF. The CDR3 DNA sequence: TGTGCCAGCAGCACTGGACAGATCACAGATACGCAGTATTTT.

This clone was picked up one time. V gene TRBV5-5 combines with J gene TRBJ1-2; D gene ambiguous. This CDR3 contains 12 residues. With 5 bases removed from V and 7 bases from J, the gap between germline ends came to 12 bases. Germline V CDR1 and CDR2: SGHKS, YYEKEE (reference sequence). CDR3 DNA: TGTGCCAGCAGTTCTGACACGTTTGGCTACACCTTC. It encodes CASSSDTFGYTF.

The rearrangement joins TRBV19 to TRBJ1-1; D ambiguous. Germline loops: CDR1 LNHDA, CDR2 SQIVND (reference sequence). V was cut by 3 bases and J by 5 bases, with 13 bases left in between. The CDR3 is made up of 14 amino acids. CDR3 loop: CASSISDLRTEAFF. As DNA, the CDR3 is TGTGCCAGTAGTATTTCGGATTTGAGGACTGAAGCTTTCTTT.

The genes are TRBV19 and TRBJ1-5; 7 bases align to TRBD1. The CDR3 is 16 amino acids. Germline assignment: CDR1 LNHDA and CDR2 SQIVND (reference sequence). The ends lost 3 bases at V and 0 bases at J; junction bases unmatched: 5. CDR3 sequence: CASSIRGQNSNQPQHF. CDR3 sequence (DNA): TGTGCCAGTAGTATCCGGGGACAGAATAGCAATCAGCCCCAGCATTTT.

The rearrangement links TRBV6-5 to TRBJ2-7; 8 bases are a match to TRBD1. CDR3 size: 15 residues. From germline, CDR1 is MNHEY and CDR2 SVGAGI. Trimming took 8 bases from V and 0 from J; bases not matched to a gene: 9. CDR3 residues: CASSPRTGSSYEQYF. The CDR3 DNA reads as TGTGCCAGCTCTCCGAGGACAGGGAGCTCCTACGAGCAGTACTTC.

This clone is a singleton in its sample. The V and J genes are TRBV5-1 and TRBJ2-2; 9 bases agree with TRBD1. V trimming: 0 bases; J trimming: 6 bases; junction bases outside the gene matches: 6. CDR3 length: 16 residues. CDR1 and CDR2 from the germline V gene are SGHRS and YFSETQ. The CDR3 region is CASSLEFTGGSGELFF. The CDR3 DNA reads TGCGCCAGCAGCTTGGAGTTCACAGGGGGCTCCGGGGAGCTGTTTTTT.

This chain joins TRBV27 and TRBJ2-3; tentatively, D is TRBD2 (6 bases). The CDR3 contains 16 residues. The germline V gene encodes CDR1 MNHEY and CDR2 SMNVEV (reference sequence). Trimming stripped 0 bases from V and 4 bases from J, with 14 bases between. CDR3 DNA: TGTGCCAGCAGTTTATCCATGGTTGCGGGGCCAGATACGCAGTATTTT. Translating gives CASSLSMVAGPDTQYF.

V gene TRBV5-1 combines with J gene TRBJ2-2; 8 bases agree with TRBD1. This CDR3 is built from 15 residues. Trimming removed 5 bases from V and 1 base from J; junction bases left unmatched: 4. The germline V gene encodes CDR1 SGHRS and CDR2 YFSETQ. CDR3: CASRPGTGNTGELFF. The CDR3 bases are TGCGCCAGCAGACCCGGGACAGGGAACACCGGGGAGCTGTTTTTT.